This T cell receptor beta chain was profiled in a study of blood T cell repertoires in COVID-19. Study context: Italy, Spain and the United States were the sources of the convalescent and acute COVID-19 samples. T cells, B-cell-depleted T cells, or PBMCs provided the cDNA or gDNA that served as material.

Germline lookup yields CDR1 SGHVS and CDR2 FQNEAQ. V lost 0 bases to trimming and J lost 3 bases, with 7 bases between them. This CDR3 contains 14 residues. Original handling: Amplified reference gene primers provided the basis for estimating nucleated cell counts. Only in-frame clones appear in the TCRdb table, and some are missing; sequencing was by immunoSEQ multiplex PCR. V, J and clone size derive from that table, while D and trimming were established from the DNA sequence. The repertoire holds around 20,000 clones, with about 89% as singletons. The V call is TRBV7-8, the J call TRBJ2-3; D is possibly TRBD2 (6 bases). This receptor was obtained from a woman aged 55-69 years with active COVID-19. The sample comprised peripheral blood. The CDR3 is CASSLAGGTDTQYF. The CDR3 DNA reads as TGTGCCAGCAGCTTAGCTGGAGGGACAGATACGCAGTATTTT.